The text below deals with one TCR beta chain. This CDR3 comprises 14 residues. Losses at the gene ends were 4 bases for V and 4 bases for J; bases not matched to a gene: 1. Germline V gene sequence: CDR1 MGHRA, CDR2 YSYEKL. Busulfan-fludarabine conditioning, marrow transplant, and cyclophosphamide on days +3 and +4 were administered. This entry is derived from a study of T cells after posttransplantation cyclophosphamide. Whole-study results and caveats: Donor-recipient repertoire similarity was low at 1-2 months, rising over year one. TRB clonality was highly associated with recipient CMV seropositivity and reactivation. Tissue-infiltrating T cells from skin or gut overlapped little with blood T cells.

The table came from immunoSEQ multiplex PCR; TCRdb's copy has only in-frame clones and leaves some out. Here the sample spans under 200 clones, roughly 62% being singletons. The sample consisted of CMV-specific CD8+ T cells sorted from blood, taken after allogeneic stem cell transplant with posttransplant cyclophosphamide. The subset: CD8+ T cells sorted with CMV pp65 tetramers. J is TRBJ2-2 and V is TRBV4-1; 9 positions match TRBD1. The sequence was collected from a male patient aged 30 to 39 who received an allogeneic stem cell transplant from a related donor, was CMV-positive, and had acute GVHD only. These T cells may partly come from the graft donor. The CDR3 sequence is CASSRDRATGELFF. The CDR3 DNA reads as TGCGCCAGCAGCCGGGACAGGGCCACCGGGGAGCTGTTTTTT.